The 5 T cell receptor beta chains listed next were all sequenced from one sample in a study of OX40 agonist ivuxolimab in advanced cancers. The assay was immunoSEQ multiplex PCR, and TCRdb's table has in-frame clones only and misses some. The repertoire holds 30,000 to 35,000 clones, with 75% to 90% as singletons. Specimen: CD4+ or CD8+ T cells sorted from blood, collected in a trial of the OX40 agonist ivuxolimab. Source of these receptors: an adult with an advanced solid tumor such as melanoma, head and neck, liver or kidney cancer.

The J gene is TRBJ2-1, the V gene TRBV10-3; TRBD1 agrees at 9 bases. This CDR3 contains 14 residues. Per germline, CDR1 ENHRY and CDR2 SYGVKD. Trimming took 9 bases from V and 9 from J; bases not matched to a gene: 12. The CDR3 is CAITRDRDGGEQFF. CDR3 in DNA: TGTGCCATTACCCGGGACAGGGACGGGGGTGAGCAGTTCTTC.

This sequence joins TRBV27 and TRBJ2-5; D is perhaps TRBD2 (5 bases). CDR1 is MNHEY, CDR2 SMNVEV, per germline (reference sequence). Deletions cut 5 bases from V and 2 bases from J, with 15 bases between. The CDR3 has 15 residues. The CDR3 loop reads CASSPPPGSQETQYF. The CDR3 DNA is TGTGCCAGCAGTCCCCCCCCGGGATCTCAAGAGACCCAGTACTTC.

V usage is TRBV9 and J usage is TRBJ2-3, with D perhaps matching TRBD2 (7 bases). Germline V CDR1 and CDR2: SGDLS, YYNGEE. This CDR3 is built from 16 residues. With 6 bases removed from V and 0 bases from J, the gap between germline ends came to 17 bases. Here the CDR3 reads CASTLGGGGSTDTQYF. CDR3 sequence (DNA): TGTGCCAGCACCTTGGGGGGCGGGGGAAGCACAGATACGCAGTATTTT. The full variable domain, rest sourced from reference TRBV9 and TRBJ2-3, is DSGVTQTPKHLITATGQRVTLRCSPRSGDLSVYWYQQSLDQGLQFLIQYYNGEERAKGNILERFSAQQFPDLHSELNLSSLELGDSALYFCASTLGGGGSTDTQYFGPGTRLTVL.

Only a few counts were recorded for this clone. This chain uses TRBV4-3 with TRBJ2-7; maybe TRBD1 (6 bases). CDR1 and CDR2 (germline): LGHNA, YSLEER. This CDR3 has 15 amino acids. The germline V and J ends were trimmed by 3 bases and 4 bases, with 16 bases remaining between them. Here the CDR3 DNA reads TGCGCCAGCAGCCAGCTTACGGGACAAGAGTACGAGCAGTACTTC. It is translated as CASSQLTGQEYEQYF.

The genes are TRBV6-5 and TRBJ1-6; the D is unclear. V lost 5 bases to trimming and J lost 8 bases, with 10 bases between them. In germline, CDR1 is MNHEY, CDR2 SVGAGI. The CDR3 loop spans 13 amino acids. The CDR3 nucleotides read TGTGCCAGCAGTAGGACGGAATATTCACCCCTCCACTTT. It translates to CASSRTEYSPLHF.